Sequencing of this T cell receptor (beta chain) was carried out in a study of shared clonotypes between healthy human individuals. Naive CD45RA+ and memory CD45RA-negative subsets were split from CD4+ cells. In germline, CDR1 is MGHRA, CDR2 YSYEKL. CDR3 size: 16 residues. Study-wide results and caveats: Across several donors, naive CD4 shared roughly 5%, naive CD8 more than 3%, memory CD4 approximately 2.5%, memory CD8 about 0.4%.

This clone occurred once. Its antigen is undetermined. For sorted subsets, 150 to 200 ng DNA per replicate equaled 33,000 or so T cell genomes. The assay was immunoSEQ multiplex PCR, and TCRdb's table has in-frame clones only and misses some. The sample contains approximately 2.1 million clones, 90% to 95% of which appear only once. Sequencing was performed on naive CD4+ T cells from PBMCs. Specified subset: CD45RA+ positively selected. The receptor was isolated from a man between 18 and 29 years old in good health. Some clones in this sample may be carry-over from other donors' samples. The chain is built from TRBV4-1 and TRBJ2-5, with D perhaps TRBD2 (6 bases). The J call could be wrong; TRBJ2-7 is a better fit for the DNA end. The CDR3 here is CASSQLPGLNSYEQYF. The DNA of the CDR3 is TGCGCCAGCAGCCAGCTACCGGGACTCAATTCCTACGAGCAGTACTTC.